This T cell receptor beta chain was retrieved from a study of blood T cells in healthy people across ages. A second PCR, run for roughly 7 to 12 cycles, used a sample-barcoded 5' primer plus a J-beta primer mix. TCRdb reanalysed the 5' RACE reads using MiXCR and keeps one entry per CDR3 protein. Among about 1.1 million distinct CDR3 sequences listed, roughly two fifths were seen once. Study outcomes and limitations: Researchers judged that diversity estimates from one million T cells fell short of true values.

Individuals who donated were healthy Caucasians from Russia aged roughly 6 to 100. This clonotype came up a few times. What it binds is not known. The CDR3 runs to 15 residues. Germline V gene sequence: CDR1 SGHTA, CDR2 FQGNSA. V was cut by 5 bases and J by 4 bases, with 18 bases left in between. V usage is TRBV7-2 and J usage is TRBJ2-7; no clear D. This receptor was taken from a man between 18 and 29 years old in good health. Sequenced material: blood. The CDR3 loop is CASSIVESAGYEQYF. The CDR3 DNA reads TGTGCCAGCAGCATCGTCGAGTCGGCCGGGTACGAGCAGTACTTC.